The clone carrying this TCR beta chain has just one count. Antigen specificity is unknown. The entry originates in a study of radiotherapy plus CTLA-4 blockade in lung cancer. The wider study: An objective response was seen in around 17% of patients, and disease control in around 33%. Study-wide findings and caveats: Among blood TCR repertoires after radiotherapy plus ipilimumab, tumor-derived clones expanded.

Germline V CDR1 and CDR2: SGHAT, FQNNGV. V gave up 5 bases and J gave up 4 bases; unmatched junction bases: 10. The CDR3 consists of 16 residues. Ipilimumab-mediated CTLA-4 blockade plus focal radiation was given to patients having chemo-refractory metastatic non-small-cell lung cancer. Sequenced by immunoSEQ multiplex PCR; TCRdb stores in-frame clones only, minus some. The profile shows tens of thousands of clones, 60% to 85% of them singletons. This TCR derives from a human donor with non-small cell lung cancer whose response to radiotherapy plus ipilimumab could not be evaluated. Some clones in this sample may be carry-over from other donors' samples. The chain links TRBV11-2 to TRBJ2-7; TRBD1 matches 11 bases. The sample in question was peripheral blood, obtained from a patient treated with radiotherapy plus ipilimumab. The CDR3 sequence: CASSLMPGQGEYEQYF. CDR3 nucleotide sequence: TGTGCCAGCAGCCTGATGCCGGGACAGGGGGAATACGAGCAGTACTTC.